A single sample gave rise to the 14 T cell receptor beta chains below, sequenced in a study of cytomegalovirus exposure and HLA in healthy donors. Both 60 Vbeta primers and 13 Jbeta primers went into the PCR. Using immunoSEQ multiplex PCR, the repertoire was profiled, and TCRdb retains in-frame clones only, with some absent. The sample comprises tens of thousands of clones, under 80% of which are singletons, and around 4.7% rests with the top ten. Sequenced: PBMCs. The source is a man aged 55 to 70 in good health and CMV-seropositive.

The chain has TRBV27 and TRBJ2-2; D possibly corresponds to TRBD1 (5 bases). Trimming left V 8 bases short and J 7 bases short, with 11 bases between. This CDR3 region has 12 residues. Germline assignment: CDR1 MNHEY and CDR2 SMNVEV (reference sequence). CDR3 nucleotides: TGTGCCAGCGGGCAGGGTAGCGGGGAGCTGTTTTTT. This codes for CASGQGSGELFF.

In its sample, this clone was seen a few times. V is TRBV6-1 and J is TRBJ2-2; unclear D gene. The germline gives CDR1 MNHNS, CDR2 SASEGT. The V end lost 3 bases, the J end lost 2 bases, and 10 bases lay between the germline ends. The length of the CDR3 is 15 residues. The CDR3 loop reads CASSDAVANTGELFF. For the CDR3, the DNA is TGTGCCAGCAGTGATGCCGTGGCCAACACCGGGGAGCTGTTTTTT.

This chain uses TRBV6-5 with TRBJ1-2; 8 bases map to TRBD1. The V gene's germline CDR1 is MNHEY and CDR2 SVGAGI. The CDR3 is 13 residues long. V lost 5 bases to trimming and J lost 8 bases; unmatched junction nucleotides: 7. This CDR3 reads CASSVTGAEGYTF. In nucleotides, the CDR3 is TGTGCCAGCAGTGTGACAGGGGCGGAAGGCTACACCTTC.

The J gene is TRBJ2-7, the V gene TRBV29-1; no clear D gene. This CDR3 comprises 12 residues. Germline V lookup: CDR1 SQVTM, CDR2 ANQGSEA. Trimming cost V 1 base and J 4 bases, with 8 bases left between them. This CDR3 reads CSVEGQSYEQYF. As DNA, the CDR3 is TGCAGCGTTGAAGGGCAGTCGTACGAGCAGTACTTC.

V gene TRBV6-5 combines with J gene TRBJ1-2; weak D call: TRBD1 (5 bases). The germline CDR1 and CDR2 sequences are MNHEY and SVGAGI. This CDR3 is 14 amino acids long. Trimming shortened V by 2 bases and J by 4 bases, and 11 bases separated the two germline ends. CDR3 region: CASSYGAGPYGYTF. As DNA, the CDR3 is TGTGCCAGCAGTTACGGGGCAGGACCCTATGGCTACACCTTC.

The chain joins TRBV25-1 to TRBJ2-5; D is possibly TRBD1 (6 bases). The J call may be wrong; the DNA end is better matched by TRBJ2-7. This CDR3 has 16 residues. Germline CDR1 MGHDK, CDR2 SYGVNS. DNA for the CDR3: TGTGCCAGCAGTGACCTCACAGGGTTCGCGGCCTACGAGCAGTACTTC. Translation: CASSDLTGFAAYEQYF.

This clone has just a few counts. The chain recombines TRBV2 with TRBJ2-7; a possible D gene is TRBD2 (6 bases). Per germline, CDR1 SNHLY and CDR2 FYNNEI. This CDR3 is built from 13 residues. V was pared by 9 bases and J by 0 bases, with 12 bases between. Written as DNA, the CDR3 is TGTGCCAGTGCCCCTAGCGCCTCCTACGAGCAGTACTTC. As protein: CASAPSASYEQYF.

The chain uses TRBV11-2 and TRBJ2-3, with D tentatively TRBD2 (6 bases). Trimming took 6 bases from V and 0 from J, leaving 13 bases between them. The V gene's germline CDR1 is SGHAT and CDR2 FQNNGV. The CDR3 is 15 residues long. DNA for the CDR3: TGTGCCAGCAGTCCCGCGGGATTCAGCACAGATACGCAGTATTTT. Translated: CASSPAGFSTDTQYF.

This rearrangement joins TRBV14 to TRBJ2-1, with 8 positions matching TRBD2. Germline lookup yields CDR1 SGHDN and CDR2 FVKESK. The CDR3 contains 14 residues. J was trimmed by 3 bases and V by 4 bases; bases with no gene match: 2. CDR3 nucleotide sequence: TGTGCCAGCAGCCGAGCGGGAGTCTACAATGAGCAGTTCTTC. Its protein is CASSRAGVYNEQFF.

This clone appeared a few times. The chain couples TRBV18 to TRBJ2-1, with 12 bases lining up with TRBD2. Looked up from germline, CDR1 is KGHSH and CDR2 is LQKENI. Unmatched junction bases numbered 5, after V lost 2 bases and J lost 6 bases. This CDR3 is built from 16 residues. The CDR3 sequence: CASSPMTSGSGNEQFF. CDR3 in DNA: TGTGCCAGCTCACCAATGACTAGCGGGAGTGGCAATGAGCAGTTCTTC.

The V call is TRBV4-2, the J call TRBJ2-1; 9 bases fit TRBD2. After removal of 1 base from V and 7 bases from J, the junction contained 8 bases not matched to a gene. Germline V gene lookup returns CDR1 LGHNA and CDR2 YNFKEQ. The CDR3 is 16 amino acids. The CDR3 is CASSQGASGINNEQFF. The CDR3 coding sequence is TGTGCCAGCAGCCAAGGGGCTAGCGGGATTAATAATGAGCAGTTCTTC.

The chain joins TRBV30 to TRBJ2-2; possibly TRBD2 for D (6 bases). Trimming shortened V by 0 bases and J by 8 bases, and 13 bases separated the two germline ends. Per germline, CDR1 GTSNPN and CDR2 SVGIG (reference sequence). This CDR3 has 14 residues. The CDR3: CAWSVAGPRGELFF. Written as DNA, the CDR3 is TGTGCCTGGAGTGTTGCGGGGCCTCGGGGGGAGCTGTTTTTT. Supplemented by reference TRBV30 and TRBJ2-2, the full variable domain reads SQTIHQWPATLVQPVGSPLSLECTVEGTSNPNLYWYRQAAGRGLQLLFYSVGIGQISSEVPQNLSASRPQDRQFILSSKKLLLSDSGFYLCAWSVAGPRGELFFGEGSRLTVL.

The rearrangement links TRBV5-1 to TRBJ2-1; 12 nucleotides match TRBD2. With V trimmed by 5 bases and J by 3 bases, 3 bases remained unmatched. CDR3 length equals 15 residues. Germline loops: CDR1 SGHRS, CDR2 YFSETQ. For the CDR3, the DNA is TGCGCCAGCAGTGCGGGACTAGCGGGCTACAATGAGCAGTTCTTC. It codes for CASSAGLAGYNEQFF. The full variable domain, in which reference TRBV5-1 and TRBJ2-1 provide the parts outside the CDR3, is KAGVTQTPRYLIKTRGQQVTLSCSPISGHRSVSWYQQTPGQGLQFLFEYFSETQRNKGNFPGRFSGRQFSNSRSEMNVSTLELGDSALYLCASSAGLAGYNEQFFGPGTRLTVL.

In regard to this clone: The germline gene is not matched at one end of the junction; a read error may be the cause. This chain uses TRBV19 with TRBJ2-7; a possible D gene is TRBD2 (6 bases). CDR1 LNHDA and CDR2 SQIVND come from the germline V gene (reference sequence). The CDR3 runs 11 residues. CDR3: CARQPHYEAGF. CDR3 nucleotides: TGTGCCAGGCAGCCCCACTACGAGGCGGGATTC.